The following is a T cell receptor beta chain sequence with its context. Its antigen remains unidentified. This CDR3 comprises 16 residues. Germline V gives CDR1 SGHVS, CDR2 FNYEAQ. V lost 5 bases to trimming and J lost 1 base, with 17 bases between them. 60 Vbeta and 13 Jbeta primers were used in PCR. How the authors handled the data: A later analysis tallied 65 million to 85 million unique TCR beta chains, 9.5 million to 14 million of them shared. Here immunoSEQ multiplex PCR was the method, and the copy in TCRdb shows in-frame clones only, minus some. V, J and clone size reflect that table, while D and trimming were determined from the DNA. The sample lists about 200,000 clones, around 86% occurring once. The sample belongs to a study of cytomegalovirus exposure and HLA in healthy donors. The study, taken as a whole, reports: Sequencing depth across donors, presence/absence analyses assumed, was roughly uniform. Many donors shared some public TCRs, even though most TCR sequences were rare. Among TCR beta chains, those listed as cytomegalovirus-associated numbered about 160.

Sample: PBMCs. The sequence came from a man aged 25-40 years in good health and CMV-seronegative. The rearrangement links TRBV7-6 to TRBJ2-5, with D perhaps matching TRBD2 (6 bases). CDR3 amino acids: CASSRGVFGLQETQYF. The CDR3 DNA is TGTGCCAGCAGCCGCGGGGTGTTTGGGCTCCAAGAGACCCAGTACTTC.